This TCR beta chain was profiled in a study of T-cell memory formation after mild COVID-19. General study findings and limits: Among clones peaking at day 37 in the second wave, SARS-CoV-2 specificity remained unconfirmed. There were some responding clones in pre-infection memory, which suggested that cross-reactive memory had joined. While clones contracting from day 15 to 85 were balanced between CD4 and CD8, later expanders leaned CD4+.

Comments on this clonotype: Antigen specificity is unknown.

Deletions cut 2 bases from V and 3 bases from J, with 10 bases between. CDR1 and CDR2 (germline): MNHEY, SVGAGI. This CDR3 comprises 14 residues. Constant-segment primers served in 5'RACE that generated TCR alpha and TCR beta cDNA libraries bearing sample barcodes and UMIs. Via MiXCR, TCRdb re-called the 5' RACE reads, giving one row per CDR3 protein. The sample lists some 350,000 distinct CDR3 sequences; about 15% were seen once. The sequence was obtained from a man younger than 35 who had mild COVID-19 (a few samples of this study predate the infection). Cell type and time point are not known. The specimen was PBMCs or a T cell subset sorted from them (not recorded which). This chain joins TRBV6-5 and TRBJ1-1; TRBD1 might be the D (5 bases). The CDR3 sequence: CASSYMGVDTEAFF. The CDR3 DNA reads as TGTGCCAGCAGTTACATGGGGGTGGACACTGAAGCTTTCTTT.